The T cell receptor beta chain under discussion was sequenced for a study of blood T cell repertoires in COVID-19. On the study more broadly: From T cells, B-cell-depleted T cells, or PBMCs came the material, which was cDNA or gDNA.

Profiling relied on immunoSEQ multiplex PCR, and the TCRdb table lists in-frame clones only, not all of them. The table records roughly 220,000 clones, around 82% of them present only once. V trimming: 6 bases; J trimming: 5 bases; junction bases outside the gene matches: 6. Germline CDR1 ENHRY, CDR2 SYGVKD. The CDR3 totals 13 residues. Participants reported their clinical history, and cohort assignment relied on those reports. Sequenced: PBMCs or T cells enriched from blood (not recorded which). This sequence was found in a man aged 25-45 years with acute COVID-19. The gene calls are TRBV10-3 and TRBJ2-7, with 8 nucleotides matching TRBD1. In nucleotides, the CDR3 is TGTGCCATCAGGACCGGGACAGGCGACGAGCAGTACTTC. It translates to CAIRTGTGDEQYF.